The T cell receptor beta chain described here comes from a study of beta chain features in type 1 diabetes. Overall study results and limits: There was a moderate but significant shortening of TCRB CDR3s in all four CD4+ subsets of Type 1 diabetes patients.

This CDR3 is built from 11 residues. Germline V gene lookup returns CDR1 SNHLY and CDR2 FYNNEI. V lost 7 bases to trimming and J lost 8 bases, with 6 bases between them. The sequenced template was cDNA made from the entire isolated RNA. Sequencing was performed with immunoSEQ multiplex PCR; in TCRdb, only in-frame clones are kept and a portion is missing. This sample yields 150,000 to 200,000 clones, of which roughly 65% are seen a single time; around 0.096% belongs to the top ten. Remarks on this clone: Its antigen is as yet unknown.

The chain combines TRBV2 with TRBJ1-6; no definite D call. The material sequenced was naive CD4+ T cells from blood. The clonotype comes from a man in his thirties or forties with type 1 diabetes. CDR3 sequence (DNA): TGTGCCAGCACAGCTGATTCACCCCTCCACTTT. Translation: CASTADSPLHF. Based on the CDR3 plus reference TRBV2 and TRBJ1-6, the full variable domain is EPEVTQTPSHQVTQMGQEVILRCVPISNHLYFYWYRQILGQKVEFLVSFYNNEISEKSEIFDDQFSVERPDGSNFTLKIRSTKLEDSAMYFCASTADSPLHFGNGTRLTVT.